This passage covers 29 T cell receptor beta chains from one sample sequenced in a study of blood T cell repertoires in COVID-19. Here immunoSEQ multiplex PCR was the method, and the copy in TCRdb shows in-frame clones only, minus some. This table holds some 87,000 clones, roughly 80% found once. The sequencing input was peripheral blood. These receptors all come from a human donor in a cohort sampled during active COVID-19.

The CDR3 spells CASRRRSRGQETQYF. CDR3 DNA: TGTGCCAGTAGACGAAGGAGCAGGGGACAAGAGACCCAGTACTTC. The chain couples TRBV19 to TRBJ2-5, with D possibly matching TRBD1 (6 bases). This CDR3 has 15 residues. The germline CDR1 and CDR2 sequences are LNHDA and SQIVND (reference sequence). The V gene lost 6 bases and the J gene lost 2 bases, with 16 bases spanning the gap.

The rearrangement links TRBV18 to TRBJ2-1, with TRBD2 matching 8 bases. Germline V gene lookup returns CDR1 KGHSH and CDR2 LQKENI. The CDR3 length is 16 residues. The trim removed 2 bases at V and 7 bases at J, leaving 10 bases unmatched. This CDR3 is CASSPSAGGDGNEQFF. The CDR3 region has the DNA TGTGCCAGCTCACCATCGGCGGGGGGAGACGGGAATGAGCAGTTCTTC.

This sequence joins TRBV7-9 and TRBJ1-1; 12 nucleotides agree with TRBD1. V shed 3 bases, J shed 5 bases, and the junction held 4 bases outside the gene matches. Looked up from germline, CDR1 is SEHNR and CDR2 is FQNEAQ (reference sequence). There are 15 residues in the CDR3. Here the CDR3 reads CASSFGTGGKTEAFF. The CDR3 DNA reads as TGTGCCAGCAGCTTTGGGACAGGGGGCAAAACTGAAGCTTTCTTT.

The chain employs TRBV4-2 and TRBJ2-1; 7 bases line up with TRBD2. The germline V gene encodes CDR1 LGHNA and CDR2 YNFKEQ. V shed 0 bases, J shed 4 bases, and the junction held 9 bases outside the gene matches. The CDR3 loop spans 17 amino acids. CDR3 coding DNA: TGTGCCAGCAGCCAAGATTTTGCGGGAGTAGCTTACAATGAGCAGTTCTTC. Protein: CASSQDFAGVAYNEQFF.

V is TRBV6-5 and J is TRBJ1-1; no firm D call. The germline V and J ends were trimmed by 6 bases and 8 bases, with 10 bases remaining between them. The length of the CDR3 is 11 residues. Germline V CDR1 and CDR2: MNHEY, SVGAGI. The chain's CDR3 is CASRGVAEAFF. The DNA for the CDR3 is TGTGCCAGCAGGGGCGTGGCAGAAGCTTTCTTT.

The genes are TRBV14 and TRBJ2-2; 8 bases map to TRBD1. After removal of 4 bases from V and 5 bases from J, the junction contained 6 bases not matched to a gene. This CDR3 spans 15 amino acids. Per germline, CDR1 SGHDN and CDR2 FVKESK. The CDR3 nucleotides read TGTGCCAGCAGCCCAGGACAGGGAGGAACCGGGGAGCTGTTTTTT. It specifies CASSPGQGGTGELFF.

A single count supports this clone. This chain uses TRBV28 with TRBJ1-2; 9 bases align to TRBD1. The germline V gene has CDR1 MDHEN and CDR2 SYDVKM. This CDR3 spans 15 amino acids. V shed 5 bases, J shed 3 bases, and the junction held 7 bases outside the gene matches. The CDR3 nucleotides are TGTGCCAGCAGTCTCCCGGGACAGGGATACTATGGCTACACCTTC. This gives the protein CASSLPGQGYYGYTF.

The chain joins TRBV3-1 (or the pseudogene TRBV3-2) to TRBJ2-3; D uncertain. Germline lookup yields CDR1 LGHDT and CDR2 YNNKEL (reference sequence). V was trimmed by 3 bases and J by 6 bases, leaving 10 bases between them. The length of the CDR3 is 13 residues. In nucleotides, the CDR3 is TGTGCCAGCAGCCAGTTAGCTGGCGATACGCAGTATTTT. Translated, it gives CASSQLAGDTQYF.

The J gene is TRBJ2-1, the V gene TRBV2; D possibly corresponds to TRBD1 (6 bases). Trimming shortened V by 4 bases and J by 2 bases, and 12 bases separated the two germline ends. The CDR3 consists of 15 residues. Germline V gene lookup returns CDR1 SNHLY and CDR2 FYNNEI. CDR3: CASSVEGDPYNEQFF. CDR3 in DNA: TGTGCCAGCAGTGTTGAGGGGGACCCCTACAATGAGCAGTTCTTC.

Concerning this clone itself: A read error may account for a junction end that differs from germline. This sequence joins TRBV7-7 and TRBJ2-7, with a tentative D call TRBD1 (6 bases). This CDR3 has 15 residues. Germline CDR1 is SSHAT and CDR2 is FNYEAQ (reference sequence). The CDR3 here is CASSLTQGPLSEQYF. CDR3 coding DNA: TGTGCTAGCAGCTTAACGCAGGGGCCCCTGTCCGAGCAGTACTTC.

The V gene is TRBV28, the J gene TRBJ2-7; 12 bases are shared with TRBD2. CDR3 length: 13 amino acids. Germline V CDR1 and CDR2: MDHEN, SYDVKM. J lost 5 bases, V lost 7 bases, and 3 bases had no gene match. CDR3 sequence: CASNPSGRDEQYF. CDR3 sequence (DNA): TGTGCCAGCAACCCTAGCGGGAGGGACGAGCAGTACTTC.

The rearrangement links TRBV9 to TRBJ1-4, with D possibly being TRBD1 (5 bases). CDR3 length: 12 residues. The germline V gene has CDR1 SGDLS and CDR2 YYNGEE. Trimming removed 3 bases at V and 7 bases at J, with 7 bases between. Here the CDR3 DNA reads TGTGCCAGCAGCGCCCAGGGTGAAAAACTGTTTTTT. Protein product: CASSAQGEKLFF. The full variable domain, in which reference TRBV9 and TRBJ1-4 provide the parts outside the CDR3, is DSGVTQTPKHLITATGQRVTLRCSPRSGDLSVYWYQQSLDQGLQFLIQYYNGEERAKGNILERFSAQQFPDLHSELNLSSLELGDSALYFCASSAQGEKLFFGSGTQLSVL.

The rearrangement joins TRBV6-6 to TRBJ2-5; D gene unclear. The CDR3 has 11 amino acids. Germline values: CDR1 MNHNY, CDR2 SVGAGI (reference sequence). V shed 6 bases and J shed 1 base, with 3 bases lying between them. This CDR3 reads CASRAQETQYF. DNA of the CDR3: TGTGCCAGCAGAGCCCAAGAGACCCAGTACTTC.

This chain uses TRBV7-2 with TRBJ2-3; D not resolved. Trimming took off 3 bases at V and 0 bases at J, with 19 bases between the two ends. The V gene's germline CDR1 is SGHTA and CDR2 FQGNSA. The CDR3 loop spans 18 amino acids. The CDR3 loop is CASSFWHKTLRSTDTQYF. CDR3 coding DNA: TGTGCCAGCAGCTTCTGGCATAAGACCTTGAGGAGCACAGATACGCAGTATTTT.

A single count supports this clone. The rearrangement links TRBV6-2 or TRBV6-3 to TRBJ2-7; the D gene is possibly TRBD1 (6 bases). This CDR3 has 15 residues. Trimming took off 2 bases at V and 9 bases at J, with 20 bases between the two ends. Germline CDR1 MNHEY, CDR2 SVGEGT. DNA of the CDR3: TGTGCCAGCAGTTACCCCTATCGGACAGATCTCGGGCAGTACTTC. It translates to CASSYPYRTDLGQYF.

The chain carries TRBV10-2 and TRBJ2-2, with D perhaps TRBD2 (5 bases). CDR1 and CDR2 (germline): WSHSY, SAAADI. Between the trimmed V and J ends, which lost 4 bases and 7 bases, there was a span of 13 bases. The CDR3 has 14 residues. DNA for the CDR3: TGCGCCAGCAGTGCCCTCGGAGGCGGCGGGGAGCTGTTTTTT. Translating it yields CASSALGGGGELFF.

The gene calls are TRBV18 and TRBJ1-5; TRBD1 might be the D (5 bases). Germline V gives CDR1 KGHSH, CDR2 LQKENI. Trimming shortened V by 6 bases and J by 2 bases, and 11 bases separated the two germline ends. The CDR3 is 14 amino acids. The DNA of the CDR3 is TGTGCCAGCTCCGCGGGGGGGGGCAATCAGCCCCAGCATTTT. This translates into CASSAGGGNQPQHF.

This rearrangement joins TRBV4-1 to TRBJ2-1; 10 bases line up with TRBD1. The CDR3 spans 13 residues. V trimming: 8 bases; J trimming: 7 bases; junction bases outside the gene matches: 5. In germline, CDR1 is MGHRA, CDR2 YSYEKL. For the CDR3, the DNA is TGCGCCAGCGGACAGGGGGTTGGGAATGAGCAGTTCTTC. Translating it yields CASGQGVGNEQFF.

The chain has TRBV6-1 and TRBJ2-3; possibly TRBD1 for D (6 bases). Trimming stripped 3 bases from V and 0 bases from J, with 19 bases between. The germline gives CDR1 MNHNS, CDR2 SASEGT. The CDR3 has 18 residues. CDR3 nucleotides: TGTGCCAGCAGTGAGTCCCTAGGGGTGGGGGCTAGCACAGATACGCAGTATTTT. Its protein product is CASSESLGVGASTDTQYF.

There are a few counts of this clone. This chain connects TRBV6-5 to TRBJ1-2; maybe TRBD1 (6 bases). With 0 bases removed from V and 8 bases from J, the gap between germline ends came to 10 bases. Germline CDR1 and CDR2: MNHEY and SVGAGI. CDR3 length equals 13 residues. CDR3 coding DNA: TGTGCCAGCAGTTACTCGGAGGACAGCGGCTACACCTTC. It encodes CASSYSEDSGYTF.

V usage is TRBV19 and J usage is TRBJ1-6; D remains unclear. CDR3 length: 15 amino acids. With 5 bases removed from V and 7 bases from J, the gap between germline ends came to 15 bases. Germline-derived CDR1 and CDR2 are LNHDA and SQIVND (reference sequence). CDR3 region: CASSPLAGANSPLHF. The CDR3 coding sequence is TGTGCCAGTAGTCCCTTAGCGGGAGCCAATTCACCCCTCCACTTT.

This rearrangement joins TRBV28 to TRBJ1-3, with 8 bases aligning to TRBD1. With V trimmed by 5 bases and J by 2 bases, 2 bases remained unmatched. From germline, CDR1 is MDHEN and CDR2 SYDVKM. The CDR3 is 14 residues long. This chain's CDR3 is CASSKQGAGNTIYF. CDR3 bases: TGTGCCAGCAGTAAACAGGGGGCTGGAAACACCATATATTTT. The full variable domain, rest sourced from reference TRBV28 and TRBJ1-3, is DVKVTQSSRYLVKRTGEKVFLECVQDMDHENMFWYRQDPGLGLRLIYFSYDVKMKEKGDIPEGYSVSREKKERFSLILESASTNQTSMYLCASSKQGAGNTIYFGEGSWLTVV.

The chain has TRBV18 and TRBJ2-2; a weak D match, TRBD2 (5 bases). This CDR3 has 13 amino acids. Trimming took off 5 bases at V and 8 bases at J, with 12 bases between the two ends. CDR1 is KGHSH and CDR2 is LQKENI in the germline V gene. CDR3 residues: CASSSDYGGELFF. In DNA, the CDR3 is TGTGCCAGCTCAAGCGACTACGGGGGGGAGCTGTTTTTT.

This clone came up once. The chain recombines TRBV18 with TRBJ2-7, with TRBD2 identical over 7 bases. The CDR3 runs to 15 residues. Germline V gene data show CDR1 as KGHSH and CDR2 as LQKENI. V was pared by 3 bases and J by 5 bases, with 10 bases of the junction left unmatched. CDR3 nucleotides: TGTGCCAGCTCACCTTATACGGGAGGATCCCACGAGCAGTACTTC. Protein sequence: CASSPYTGGSHEQYF. The whole variable domain, filled in from reference TRBV18 and TRBJ2-7, reads NAGVMQNPRHLVRRRGQEARLRCSPMKGHSHVYWYRQLPEEGLKFMVYLQKENIIDESGMPKERFSAEFPKEGPSILRIQQVVRGDSAAYFCASSPYTGGSHEQYFGPGTRLTVT.

The rearrangement joins TRBV9 to TRBJ2-1, with 10 bases identical to TRBD1. The CDR3 has 15 amino acids. Germline V gives CDR1 SGDLS, CDR2 YYNGEE. J lost 3 bases, V lost 3 bases, and 3 bases had no gene match. The CDR3 loop is CASSAGQGDYNEQFF. CDR3 nucleotide sequence: TGTGCCAGCAGCGCAGGACAGGGGGACTACAATGAGCAGTTCTTC. Drawing the rest from reference TRBV9 and TRBJ2-1, the complete variable domain is DSGVTQTPKHLITATGQRVTLRCSPRSGDLSVYWYQQSLDQGLQFLIQYYNGEERAKGNILERFSAQQFPDLHSELNLSSLELGDSALYFCASSAGQGDYNEQFFGPGTRLTVL.

The rearrangement uses TRBV28 and TRBJ2-1; TRBD2 agrees at 11 bases. The CDR3 contains 16 residues. V lost 5 bases, J lost 6 bases, and 9 bases stayed unmatched. CDR1 is MDHEN, CDR2 SYDVKM, per germline. The CDR3 coding sequence is TGTGCCAGCAGTCCACTTCTAGCGGGAGGCTCCAATGAGCAGTTCTTC. It translates to CASSPLLAGGSNEQFF.

The rearrangement joins TRBV27 to TRBJ2-1, with D tentatively TRBD1 (5 bases). CDR1 MNHEY and CDR2 SMNVEV come from the germline V gene (reference sequence). This CDR3 has 19 amino acids. Trimming pared 2 bases from V and 0 bases from J, leaving 20 bases between. The CDR3 DNA follows: TGTGCCAGCAGTTTAAAACCCCCTCGGCATCAGGGCTCCTACAATGAGCAGTTCTTC. Translation gives CASSLKPPRHQGSYNEQFF.

The V and J genes are TRBV10-3 and TRBJ2-7; D might be TRBD2 (7 bases). This CDR3 is built from 14 residues. Germline V CDR1 and CDR2: ENHRY, SYGVKD. V was pared by 4 bases and J by 1 base, with 11 bases between. The CDR3 protein is CAISGGGVSYEQYF. CDR3 nucleotide sequence: TGTGCCATCAGTGGGGGGGGCGTTTCCTACGAGCAGTACTTC.

About this clone itself: At one end the junction does not follow the germline gene, possibly because of a read error. The genes are TRBV29-1 and TRBJ1-1; D perhaps matches TRBD1 (5 bases). Germline V gives CDR1 SQVTM, CDR2 ANQGSEA. CDR3 size: 13 residues. The CDR3 bases are TGCAGCGTAGAAGGCGACAGTGTCGGGGAAGCTTTCTTT. Amino acids: CSVEGDSVGEAFF.